The sequence of this TCR beta chain was determined in a study of identical twins. TCRdb itself ran the 5' RACE reads through MiXCR, one entry per CDR3 protein. The data show some 900,000 distinct CDR3 sequences, 9% to 15% seen once. Germline CDR1 and CDR2: SGHRS and YFSETQ. The ends lost 4 bases at V and 3 bases at J; junction bases unmatched: 10. This CDR3 has 18 amino acids. These data also formed part of another study, on yellow fever vaccine responses in identical twins.

The sample comprised PBMCs. The genes are TRBV5-1 and TRBJ2-6, with 10 bases matching TRBD2. This TCR was sampled from a woman in her late teens or twenties in good health. The CDR3 loop reads CASSLLAGARGGANVLTF. The CDR3 nucleotides are TGCGCCAGCAGCCTCCTAGCGGGGGCGCGAGGTGGGGCCAACGTCCTGACTTTC.